This entry lists 5 T cell receptor beta chains sequenced from one sample in a study of blood T cell repertoires in COVID-19. Clones were read by immunoSEQ multiplex PCR, and TCRdb kept only the in-frame ones, dropping some. Among fewer than 110,000 clones listed, about nine tenths were seen once. Sequencing input: peripheral blood. Receptor source: a woman of 80 years or more in a cohort sampled during active COVID-19.

The chain carries TRBV19 and TRBJ1-4; maybe TRBD1 (5 bases). Germline V gene sequence: CDR1 LNHDA, CDR2 SQIVND (reference sequence). The CDR3 runs 15 residues. V was trimmed by 6 bases and J by 5 bases, leaving 16 bases between them. The CDR3 is CASSPGGTLNEKLFF. The CDR3 DNA reads as TGTGCCAGTAGCCCCGGGGGAACCCTAAATGAAAAACTGTTTTTT. Combining the CDR3 with reference TRBV19 and TRBJ1-4 gives the whole variable domain DGGITQSPKYLFRKEGQNVTLSCEQNLNHDAMYWYRQDPGQGLRLIYYSQIVNDFQKGDIAEGYSVSREKKESFPLTVTSAQKNPTAFYLCASSPGGTLNEKLFFGSGTQLSVL.

The chain links TRBV3-1 (or the pseudogene TRBV3-2) to TRBJ2-2; no clear D. Looked up from germline, CDR1 is LGHDT and CDR2 is YNNKEL (reference sequence). This CDR3 comprises 14 residues. Trimming shortened V by 2 bases and J by 5 bases, and 9 bases separated the two germline ends. In nucleotides, the CDR3 is TGTGCCAGCAGCCAACCCCAGTCGACCGGGGAGCTGTTTTTT. Translated: CASSQPQSTGELFF.

The V call is TRBV4-2, the J call TRBJ2-5; 10 bases align to TRBD1. The V segment lost 1 base and the J segment 5 bases; nucleotides outside the gene matches: 4. This CDR3 has 15 amino acids. CDR1 is LGHNA and CDR2 is YNFKEQ in the germline V gene. The CDR3 nucleotides read TGTGCCAGCAGCCAAGGGGGACAGGGGAGGGAGACCCAGTACTTC. Its translation: CASSQGGQGRETQYF.

The chain joins TRBV15 to TRBJ1-4; a possible D gene is TRBD1 (5 bases). CDR1 is LNHNV, CDR2 YYDKDF, per germline (reference sequence). The CDR3 sequence is 16 residues long. V dropped 6 bases and J dropped 3 bases, with 17 bases sitting between them. The CDR3 protein is CATSPRGPGSNEKLFF. The CDR3 DNA reads as TGTGCCACCAGTCCTAGGGGTCCAGGTTCTAATGAAAAACTGTTTTTT.

The chain is built from TRBV29-1 and TRBJ1-6, with 7 bases matching TRBD1. This CDR3 region has 13 residues. V dropped 7 bases and J dropped 5; count of bases not matched to a gene: 5. Germline assignment: CDR1 SQVTM and CDR2 ANQGSEA. CDR3 bases: TGCAGCGCCCTCGGGACAGATAATTCACCCCTCCACTTT. Translated: CSALGTDNSPLHF.